The 22 T cell receptor beta chains given below trace back to one sample, sequenced in a study of cytotoxic CD8 clonotypes in ibrutinib-treated CLL. TCRdb's copy holds only in-frame clones and misses some; the assay was immunoSEQ multiplex PCR. In the table there are 50,000 or so clones, approximately 82% of which are singletons. Sample: PBMCs, taken after 24 months of ibrutinib treatment. The origin of the receptors is a human donor with chronic lymphocytic leukemia.

The chain couples TRBV29-1 to TRBJ2-5, with 10 bases aligning to TRBD2. The CDR3 runs to 13 residues. CDR1 and CDR2 (germline): SQVTM, ANQGSEA. With 8 bases clipped from V and 4 bases from J, the junction kept 7 bases outside the gene matches. The CDR3 region is CSLGGTSAETQYF. In nucleotides, the CDR3 is TGCAGCTTGGGGGGGACTAGCGCAGAGACCCAGTACTTC. The full variable domain, with the rest looked up from reference TRBV29-1 and TRBJ2-5, is SAVISQKPSRDICQRGTSLTIQCQVDSQVTMMFWYRQQPGQSLTLIATANQGSEATYESGFVIDKFPISRPNLTFSTLTVSNMSPEDSSIYLCSLGGTSAETQYFGPGTRLLVL.

This clone showed up just once. V and J are TRBV4-3 and TRBJ2-1; TRBD1 aligns across 9 bases. This CDR3 region has 17 residues. V trimming: 2 bases; J trimming: 5 bases; junction bases outside the gene matches: 10. Per germline, CDR1 LGHNA and CDR2 YSLEER. CDR3 DNA: TGCGCCAGCAGCCAATCCCTAACAGGGGGCCGGAACAATGAGCAGTTCTTC. This translates into CASSQSLTGGRNNEQFF.

V is TRBV7-8 and J is TRBJ2-1; TRBD1 aligns across 10 bases. CDR1 is SGHVS, CDR2 FQNEAQ, per germline. The CDR3 is 15 amino acids. Trimming removed 5 bases from V and 5 bases from J; junction bases left unmatched: 6. The CDR3 spells CASSLWGTGDNEQFF. The DNA of the CDR3 is TGTGCCAGCAGCCTATGGGGGACAGGGGACAATGAGCAGTTCTTC.

The chain recombines TRBV30 with TRBJ2-3, with a possible D match to TRBD1 (9 bases). Germline CDR1 reads GTSNPN; CDR2 reads SVGIG (reference sequence). The CDR3 loop spans 19 amino acids. V was cut by 5 bases and J by 4 bases, with 31 bases left in between. CDR3 DNA: TGTGCCTGGTGGTACGGGGGACAGGGTGAAAGCGGGAGATCAGATACGCAGTATTTT. It codes for CAWWYGGQGESGRSDTQYF. Variable domain in full (rest from reference TRBV30 and TRBJ2-3): SQTIHQWPATLVQPVGSPLSLECTVEGTSNPNLYWYRQAAGRGLQLLFYSVGIGQISSEVPQNLSASRPQDRQFILSSKKLLLSDSGFYLCAWWYGGQGESGRSDTQYFGPGTRLTVL.

The J gene is TRBJ2-1, the V gene TRBV9; 8 bases map to TRBD2. The length of the CDR3 is 15 residues. The trim removed 0 bases at V and 4 bases at J, leaving 3 bases unmatched. Germline CDR1 SGDLS, CDR2 YYNGEE. The DNA of the CDR3 is TGTGCCAGCAGCGTAGCCCTAGCGGGTTACAATGAGCAGTTCTTC. Amino acids: CASSVALAGYNEQFF.

The rearrangement links TRBV23-1 to TRBJ2-7; D might be TRBD1 or TRBD2, each matching 5 bases. TRBV23-1 qualifies as an ORF whose function is uncertain. V was shortened by 3 bases and J by 11 bases, with 20 bases between the two germline ends. The CDR3 length is 14 residues. In nucleotides, the CDR3 is TGCGCCAGCAGTCACAACCGGGGCCACGTACCGGAGTACTTC. Translation gives CASSHNRGHVPEYF.

The CDR3 DNA follows: TGCGCCAGCAGCCCTGGCAGGGGGCAGCGGGGATTCTCCTACGAGCAGTACTTC. Amino acids: CASSPGRGQRGFSYEQYF. The rearrangement uses TRBV5-1 and TRBJ2-7; D perhaps matches TRBD1 (8 bases). CDR3 length: 18 residues. The germline gives CDR1 SGHRS, CDR2 YFSETQ. The V end lost 4 bases, the J end lost 0 bases, and 23 bases lay between the germline ends.

This clone was counted once. The V gene is TRBV11-2, the J gene TRBJ2-1; TRBD2 agrees at 7 bases. Trimming cost V 2 bases and J 6 bases; bases outside gene matches: 4. Germline CDR1 and CDR2: SGHAT and FQNNGV. The CDR3 runs to 14 residues. CDR3 nucleotides: TGTGCCAGCAGCTTAAATCCGGGAGGCAATGAGCAGTTCTTC. It is translated as CASSLNPGGNEQFF.

This chain uses TRBV27 with TRBJ1-2; D unresolved. The V end was cut by 8 bases, the J end by 6 bases, with 16 bases between. The germline CDR1 and CDR2 sequences are MNHEY and SMNVEV (reference sequence). The CDR3 is 13 residues long. CDR3 residues: CASWGWGKDGYTF. In DNA, the CDR3 is TGTGCCAGCTGGGGATGGGGAAAGGATGGCTACACCTTC.

The V and J genes are TRBV10-3 and TRBJ1-1, with D uncertain. Between the trimmed V and J ends, which lost 6 bases and 5 bases, there was a span of 16 bases. The CDR3 has 14 residues. In germline, CDR1 is ENHRY, CDR2 SYGVKD. The CDR3 sequence is CAISLVGGGTEAFF. The CDR3 nucleotides read TGTGCCATCAGCCTCGTTGGTGGTGGGACTGAAGCTTTCTTT.

This clone has more than one count but fewer than ten. The chain employs TRBV9 and TRBJ2-2, with 8 bases identical to TRBD1. The V gene end was trimmed by 0 bases and the J gene end by 6 bases; junction bases not matched to a gene: 4. Per the germline V gene, CDR1 is SGDLS and CDR2 is YYNGEE. The CDR3 consists of 15 residues. CDR3 amino acids: CASSVDGQGSGELFF. The CDR3 DNA is TGTGCCAGCAGCGTAGATGGACAGGGATCCGGGGAGCTGTTTTTT.

This chain joins TRBV7-2 and TRBJ2-1; perhaps D is TRBD1 or TRBD2 (5 bases each). The CDR3 has 16 amino acids. The V gene lost 6 bases and the J gene lost 2 bases, with 17 bases spanning the gap. Germline V gene sequence: CDR1 SGHTA, CDR2 FQGNSA. The CDR3 nucleotides read TGTGCCAGCAGATTCCACGGGGCCCCCCCCTACAATGAGCAGTTCTTC. Its translation: CASRFHGAPPYNEQFF.

The chain links TRBV5-1 to TRBJ2-5; 16 positions agree with TRBD2. CDR1 is SGHRS and CDR2 is YFSETQ in the germline V gene. Germline trimming cut 1 base from V and 4 bases from J; bases unmatched to any gene: 13. The CDR3 totals 20 residues. CDR3 DNA: TGCGCCAGCAGCTTGTCCCCTCCGGGACTAGCGGGAGGGCCAGCAGAGACCCAGTACTTC. Protein sequence: CASSLSPPGLAGGPAETQYF.

Remarks on this clone: Different DNA sequences within this sample yield the same CDR3. The chain is built from TRBV7-9 and TRBJ1-1; unclear D gene. Trimming took 5 bases from V and 1 from J, leaving 23 bases between them. Per germline, CDR1 SEHNR and CDR2 FQNEAQ (reference sequence). This CDR3 comprises 18 residues. CDR3 protein: CASSPSTKRHPANTEAFF. DNA for the CDR3: TGTGCCAGCAGCCCTTCCACCAAGAGACACCCGGCGAACACTGAAGCTTTCTTT.

This clone was seen just once. V and J are TRBV27 and TRBJ2-1, with 10 bases that match TRBD2. V was clipped by 5 bases and J by 7 bases; unmatched bases: 14. The germline V gene has CDR1 MNHEY and CDR2 SMNVEV (reference sequence). The CDR3 sequence is 17 residues long. CDR3 protein: CASSPAGLAEGRNEQFF. CDR3 coding DNA: TGTGCCAGCAGTCCCGCCGGACTAGCGGAAGGTAGGAATGAGCAGTTCTTC.

V gene TRBV7-8 combines with J gene TRBJ2-5; D is uncertain. V lost 1 base and J lost 5, with 17 bases in between. The CDR3 covers 16 residues. CDR1 and CDR2 (germline): SGHVS, FQNEAQ. DNA for the CDR3: TGTGCCAGCAGCTTAGGTTCGCAGGCGGCTTGGGAGACCCAGTACTTC. Its protein product is CASSLGSQAAWETQYF.

The gene calls are TRBV9 and TRBJ2-2; D perhaps matches TRBD1 (6 bases). The CDR3 is 15 amino acids. V was clipped by 2 bases and J by 1 base, with 9 bases between them. Per the germline V gene, CDR1 is SGDLS and CDR2 is YYNGEE. The CDR3 DNA reads TGTGCCAGCAGCGTGGGACACCGGAACACCGGGGAGCTGTTTTTT. Translated, it gives CASSVGHRNTGELFF.

The V and J genes are TRBV5-4 and TRBJ1-2; weak D call: TRBD1 (6 bases). Germline values: CDR1 SGHNT, CDR2 YYREEE (reference sequence). V gave up 1 base and J gave up 6 bases, with 16 bases separating them. CDR3 length equals 15 residues. The CDR3 bases are TGTGCCAGCAGCTTGCGGGACACCCGTTCGAATGGCTACACCTTC. It encodes CASSLRDTRSNGYTF.

This chain joins TRBV10-3 and TRBJ2-3; 8 bases agree with TRBD2. Looked up from germline, CDR1 is ENHRY and CDR2 is SYGVKD. The CDR3 is 13 residues long. With 9 bases clipped from V and 1 base from J, the junction kept 3 bases outside the gene matches. CDR3 loop: CAISGGRTDTQYF. The DNA of the CDR3 is TGTGCCATAAGCGGGGGTCGCACAGATACGCAGTATTTT.

This clone was seen only a few times. The J gene is TRBJ2-7, the V gene TRBV6-5; D remains ambiguous. Germline CDR1 MNHEY, CDR2 SVGAGI. Trimming removed 6 bases at V and 3 bases at J, with 18 bases between. There are 15 residues in the CDR3. The CDR3 here is CASSPQAAKLYEQYF. The CDR3 DNA follows: TGTGCCAGCAGCCCTCAGGCAGCGAAGCTCTACGAGCAGTACTTC.

The chain has TRBV19 and TRBJ2-3, with TRBD2 matching over 9 bases. CDR1 LNHDA and CDR2 SQIVND come from the germline V gene (reference sequence). Trimming at V came to 1 base and at J to 4 bases, leaving 0 bases not matched to a gene. This CDR3 has 14 amino acids. The DNA of the CDR3 is TGTGCCAGTAGTATAGTAGCGGGGGCAGATACGCAGTATTTT. This translates into CASSIVAGADTQYF. Using reference TRBV19 and TRBJ2-3 for the parts outside the CDR3, the full variable domain is DGGITQSPKYLFRKEGQNVTLSCEQNLNHDAMYWYRQDPGQGLRLIYYSQIVNDFQKGDIAEGYSVSREKKESFPLTVTSAQKNPTAFYLCASSIVAGADTQYFGPGTRLTVL.

The chain is built from TRBV10-1 and TRBJ2-5, with TRBD1 as a possible D gene (5 bases). The V end was cut by 4 bases, the J end by 5 bases, with 11 bases between. This CDR3 comprises 13 residues. Germline CDR1 is WNHNN and CDR2 is SYGVQD (reference sequence). The CDR3 loop reads CASSVRTQETQYF. The DNA of the CDR3 is TGCGCCAGCAGTGTCCGGACACAGGAGACCCAGTACTTC.